The 28 T cell receptor beta chains listed next were all sequenced from one sample in a study of regulatory T cells in long-lasting Graves disease. Construction of the TCR beta libraries employed iRepertoire HTBI primers in conjunction with Arm-PCR of CDR3 regions. TCRdb used MiXCR to reprocess the multiplex PCR reads, holding one entry per CDR3 protein. Of 350,000 to 450,000 distinct CDR3 sequences listed, approximately 15% are singletons. The time point denotes: newly diagnosed GD, antithyroid drugs for less than 3 months. Preparation of the TCR library used RNA extracted from PBMCs. The sample also formed part of further work on T cells in Graves' hyperthyroidism and ophthalmopathy.

The material was peripheral blood mononuclear cells (PBMCs), obtained at new diagnosis, from a patient treated with antithyroid drugs. The source of these receptors is a woman between 40 and 50 years old with Graves disease.

This clonotype was seen many times. V usage is TRBV5-1 and J usage is TRBJ2-7; TRBD2 matches 9 bases. J gave up 3 bases and V 5 bases, and 9 bases lay outside the gene matches. Germline CDR1 and CDR2: SGHRS and YFSETQ. The CDR3 contains 15 residues. This CDR3 reads CASRGEPSGIYEQYF. The CDR3 DNA follows: TGCGCCAGCAGGGGTGAGCCTAGCGGGATCTACGAGCAGTACTTC. Full variable domain (rest looked up from reference TRBV5-1 and TRBJ2-7): KAGVTQTPRYLIKTRGQQVTLSCSPISGHRSVSWYQQTPGQGLQFLFEYFSETQRNKGNFPGRFSGRQFSNSRSEMNVSTLELGDSALYLCASRGEPSGIYEQYFGPGTRLTVT.

This clonotype was recorded many times. The chain uses TRBV28 and TRBJ2-1; 16 positions match TRBD2. Unmatched junction bases numbered 8, after V lost 6 bases and J lost 9 bases. The CDR3 covers 16 residues. Germline CDR1 MDHEN, CDR2 SYDVKM. CDR3 loop: CASRKGLAGGQGEQFF. The CDR3 region has the DNA TGTGCCAGCAGGAAGGGACTAGCGGGAGGGCAGGGTGAGCAGTTCTTC. The full variable domain, in which reference TRBV28 and TRBJ2-1 provide the parts outside the CDR3, is DVKVTQSSRYLVKRTGEKVFLECVQDMDHENMFWYRQDPGLGLRLIYFSYDVKMKEKGDIPEGYSVSREKKERFSLILESASTNQTSMYLCASRKGLAGGQGEQFFGPGTRLTVL.

This clonotype showed up many times. The genes are TRBV10-3 and TRBJ2-7; possible D gene TRBD2, 6 bases. The germline gives CDR1 ENHRY, CDR2 SYGVKD. Trimming removed 6 bases from V and 2 bases from J, with 11 bases in between. The CDR3 extends over 13 amino acids. The CDR3 sequence is CAISRGEAYEQYF. CDR3 coding DNA: TGTGCCATCAGCCGAGGGGAGGCCTACGAGCAGTACTTC.

There are many counts of this clonotype. The chain recombines TRBV18 with TRBJ2-7; D might be TRBD2 (5 bases). CDR3 size: 15 residues. CDR1 is KGHSH and CDR2 is LQKENI in the germline V gene. Trimming stripped 1 base from V and 2 bases from J, with 12 bases between. Here the CDR3 reads CASSPLRTSTYEQYF. The CDR3 region has the DNA TGTGCCAGCTCACCACTCAGGACTTCGACCTACGAGCAGTACTTC. The entire variable domain, with the rest obtained from reference TRBV18 and TRBJ2-7, is as follows: NAGVMQNPRHLVRRRGQEARLRCSPMKGHSHVYWYRQLPEEGLKFMVYLQKENIIDESGMPKERFSAEFPKEGPSILRIQQVVRGDSAAYFCASSPLRTSTYEQYFGPGTRLTVT.

Only a few counts were recorded for this clonotype. V and J are TRBV30 and TRBJ2-1; D is perhaps TRBD1 or TRBD2 (5 bases each). Germline-derived CDR1 and CDR2 are GTSNPN and SVGIG (reference sequence). The V end was cut by 7 bases, the J end by 0 bases, with 10 bases between. This CDR3 spans 13 amino acids. In DNA, the CDR3 is TGTGCCTCGGGACGCAGCTCCTACAATGAGCAGTTCTTC. It codes for CASGRSSYNEQFF. Supplemented by reference TRBV30 and TRBJ2-1, the full variable domain reads SQTIHQWPATLVQPVGSPLSLECTVEGTSNPNLYWYRQAAGRGLQLLFYSVGIGQISSEVPQNLSASRPQDRQFILSSKKLLLSDSGFYLCASGRSSYNEQFFGPGTRLTVL.

This clonotype was recorded a few times. This chain's CDR3 is CASSRTRWNEQFF. CDR3 DNA sequence: TGTGCCAGCAGCCGGACTAGATGGAATGAGCAGTTCTTC. The rearrangement links TRBV11-2 to TRBJ2-1; 7 bases align to TRBD2. The CDR3 has 13 amino acids. V lost 5 bases to trimming and J lost 7 bases; unmatched junction nucleotides: 5. CDR1 and CDR2 from the germline V gene are SGHAT and FQNNGV.

Comments on this clonotype: A junction boundary mismatches the germline segment, possibly from a read error. This rearrangement joins TRBV6-1 to TRBJ1-1; 9 bases are a match to TRBD1. The CDR3 loop spans 12 amino acids. Germline V gene data show CDR1 as MNHNS and CDR2 as SASEGT. CDR3 sequence reads: CASSGGGTGSLF. In nucleotides, the CDR3 is TGTGCCAGCAGTGGGGGAGGGACAGGGTCTTTATTT.

This clonotype has ten or more counts. The chain carries TRBV7-9 and TRBJ2-1; D is unclear. The length of the CDR3 is 13 residues. CDR1 is SEHNR, CDR2 FQNEAQ, per germline (reference sequence). Trimming pared 6 bases from V and 9 bases from J, leaving 15 bases between. The CDR3: CASSSPRGSEQFF. DNA of the CDR3: TGTGCCAGCAGTTCCCCTAGAGGTAGTGAGCAGTTCTTC.

In this sample, this clonotype turned up many times. The chain combines TRBV2 with TRBJ2-7; 9 nucleotides agree with TRBD1. The V gene's germline CDR1 is SNHLY and CDR2 FYNNEI. V dropped 4 bases and J dropped 5; count of bases not matched to a gene: 3. There are 13 residues in the CDR3. The CDR3: CASSGDRVNEQYF. The CDR3 DNA follows: TGTGCCAGCAGTGGGGACAGGGTCAACGAGCAGTACTTC.

The genes are TRBV14 and TRBJ2-5; D unclear. The CDR3 length is 11 residues. CDR1 SGHDN and CDR2 FVKESK come from the germline V gene. V was cut by 3 bases and J by 4 bases, with 3 bases left in between. The CDR3 coding sequence is TGTGCCAGCAGCCACGCAGAGACCCAGTACTTC. Residues: CASSHAETQYF. Full variable domain (outside the CDR3, taken from reference TRBV14 and TRBJ2-5): EAGVTQFPSHSVIEKGQTVTLRCDPISGHDNLYWYRRVMGKEIKFLLHFVKESKQDESGMPNNRFLAERTGGTYSTLKVQPAELEDSGVYFCASSHAETQYFGPGTRLLVL.

This clonotype appeared many times. V usage is TRBV29-1 and J usage is TRBJ1-1, with a possible D match to TRBD1 (5 bases). The CDR3 contains 14 residues. CDR1 and CDR2 from the germline V gene are SQVTM and ANQGSEA. V shed 7 bases and J shed 5 bases, with 20 bases lying between them. The CDR3 region is CSAYGASEKTEAFF. DNA of the CDR3: TGCAGCGCTTATGGGGCTTCTGAGAAAACTGAAGCTTTCTTT.

The chain is built from TRBV14 and TRBJ2-5, with 9 bases fitting TRBD2. Germline V gene data show CDR1 as SGHDN and CDR2 as FVKESK. Trimming took 4 bases from V and 4 from J; bases not matched to a gene: 7. CDR3 length: 15 residues. The DNA of the CDR3 is TGTGCCAGCAGCCTCGGGACTAGCAAGATAGAGACCCAGTACTTC. This gives the protein CASSLGTSKIETQYF.

This clonotype was recorded once. This chain links TRBV12-5 with TRBJ2-3; tentatively, D is TRBD1 (7 bases). This CDR3 has 12 amino acids. Per germline, CDR1 LGHNT and CDR2 FRNRAP. The V and J ends lost 5 bases and 6 bases respectively, with 9 bases between them. In nucleotides, the CDR3 is TGTGCTAGTGGTCCAGGGGGGGATACGCAGTATTTT. Translating gives CASGPGGDTQYF.

This clonotype was recorded once. The V call is TRBV11-2, the J call TRBJ2-3; TRBD2 matches at 8 bases. The CDR3 has 16 amino acids. V shed 5 bases, J shed 0 bases, and the junction held 7 bases outside the gene matches. Germline V lookup: CDR1 SGHAT, CDR2 FQNNGV. CDR3 nucleotides: TGTGCCAGCAGCCCCCTGGCTAGCGGGAGCACAGATACGCAGTATTTT. It yields the protein CASSPLASGSTDTQYF. The whole variable domain, remainder taken from reference TRBV11-2 and TRBJ2-3, is EAGVAQSPRYKIIEKRQSVAFWCNPISGHATLYWYQQILGQGPKLLIQFQNNGVVDDSQLPKDRFSAERLKGVDSTLKIQPAKLEDSAVYLCASSPLASGSTDTQYFGPGTRLTVL.

As regards this clonotype: Possible read error: a much larger clone is one base away. The V gene is TRBV11-3, the J gene TRBJ2-4, with a possible D match to TRBD1 (6 bases). The CDR3 has 15 amino acids. CDR1 is SGHNT and CDR2 is YENEEA in the germline V gene. The CDR3 nucleotides are TGTGCCACCAGCTCGGTGGACAGCCCCCAAAACATTCAGTACTTC. Protein sequence: CATSSVDSPQNIQYF.

This clonotype occurred many times. The genes are TRBV11-3 and TRBJ2-1, with 12 bases aligning to TRBD2. The CDR3 totals 16 residues. The J segment lost 8 bases and the V segment lost 6 bases, leaving 11 bases of the junction unmatched. CDR1 is SGHNT and CDR2 is YENEEA in the germline V gene. The CDR3 nucleotides read TGTGCCAGCAGTCGAGGACTAGCGGGATCTTCGGATGAGCAGTTCTTC. This gives the protein CASSRGLAGSSDEQFF.

This clonotype appeared a few times. This chain connects TRBV15 to TRBJ2-1, with 10 bases identical to TRBD1. Per germline, CDR1 LNHNV and CDR2 YYDKDF (reference sequence). J gave up 8 bases and V 3 bases, and 10 bases lay outside the gene matches. The CDR3 extends over 16 amino acids. Written as DNA, the CDR3 is TGTGCCACCAGCAGTGGCCCCGGGACAGGGGATGATGAGCAGTTCTTC. Translation: CATSSGPGTGDDEQFF.

This clonotype was found a few times. A read error may explain this, as a much larger clone is one base away. The chain recombines TRBV2 with TRBJ2-4; 10 nucleotides agree with TRBD2. The CDR3 is 13 residues long. The germline CDR1 and CDR2 sequences are SNHLY and FYNNEI. CDR3 sequence: CAVPSGSNNLVVF. Here the CDR3 DNA reads TGTGCAGTCCCTAGCGGGAGTAATAATTTAGTGGTCTTC.

Comment on this clonotype: A much larger clone differs from this one at a single base, so this may be a read error. This rearrangement joins TRBV18 to TRBJ2-7, with 7 bases identical to TRBD1. Germline V CDR1 and CDR2: KGHSH, LQKENI. The CDR3 sequence is 14 residues long. The CDR3 DNA is TGTGCCGGCTCACCCTGGACAGGATCCTACGAGCAGTACTTC. Protein sequence: CAGSPWTGSYEQYF.

A word on this clonotype: This may arise from a read error, as a much more abundant clone is one base away. The chain links TRBV10-2 to TRBJ2-4; tentatively, D is TRBD1 (6 bases). The tail of the sequence fits TRBJ2-1 better, so the J call may be wrong. The CDR3 runs 14 residues. The germline V gene has CDR1 WSHSY and CDR2 SAAADI. The DNA of the CDR3 is TGCGCCAGCAGTTGGACAGCTAGCTCCTACGAGCAGTTCTTC. Translated, it gives CASSWTASSYEQFF.

This clonotype was seen at least ten times. The genes are TRBV6-1 and TRBJ1-5; 9 bases fit TRBD1. Germline V gene data show CDR1 as MNHNS and CDR2 as SASEGT. V was clipped by 6 bases and J by 3 bases; unmatched bases: 6. CDR3 length: 15 residues. In DNA form, the CDR3 reads TGTGCCAGCAGCGTCGGACAGGGGTACAATCAGCCCCAGCATTTT. Its translation: CASSVGQGYNQPQHF.

There are many counts of this clonotype. The chain carries TRBV28 and TRBJ1-6; possible D gene TRBD1, 5 bases. The CDR3 is 13 residues long. The V gene lost 6 bases and the J gene lost 8 bases, with 11 bases spanning the gap. Germline CDR1 is MDHEN and CDR2 is SYDVKM. The CDR3 DNA reads TGTGCCAGCAGGCCCGGGGACGATTCACCCCTCCACTTT. It encodes CASRPGDDSPLHF.

This clonotype was observed many times. J is TRBJ1-2 and V is TRBV11-2; possible D gene TRBD1, 5 bases. The V and J ends lost 3 bases and 8 bases respectively, with 13 bases between them. Germline CDR1 and CDR2: SGHAT and FQNNGV. This CDR3 region has 13 residues. The CDR3 spells CASSFRGSRGYTF. As DNA, the CDR3 is TGTGCCAGCAGCTTCCGGGGGTCGCGGGGCTACACCTTC.

This clonotype has just a few counts. The rearrangement uses TRBV6-2 or TRBV6-3 and TRBJ2-3; possibly TRBD1 for D (6 bases). Germline CDR1 reads MNHEY; CDR2 reads SVGEGT. The V end was cut by 0 bases, the J end by 6 bases, with 10 bases between. This CDR3 comprises 14 residues. CDR3 DNA: TGTGCCAGCAGTTACTCCTGGGGGCGGGATACGCAGTATTTT. Its protein is CASSYSWGRDTQYF.

This clonotype showed up many times. The V and J genes are TRBV7-9 and TRBJ2-7; D unclear. Germline V gives CDR1 SEHNR, CDR2 FQNEAQ (reference sequence). The CDR3 consists of 15 residues. V was trimmed by 3 bases and J by 4 bases, leaving 16 bases between them. CDR3 amino acids: CASSFHLGRNYEQYF. CDR3 nucleotide sequence: TGTGCCAGCAGCTTCCATTTAGGTCGGAATTACGAGCAGTACTTC.

The chain couples TRBV19 to TRBJ1-1; perhaps TRBD1 as D (6 bases). CDR3 length equals 15 residues. Trimming removed 5 bases at V and 4 bases at J, with 17 bases between. The germline CDR1 and CDR2 sequences are LNHDA and SQIVND (reference sequence). CDR3 region: CASSPSPKGGTEAFF. CDR3 nucleotides: TGTGCCAGTAGTCCCTCCCCTAAAGGGGGCACTGAAGCTTTCTTT.

This clonotype occurred many times. The V and J genes are TRBV11-2 and TRBJ2-5, with D tentatively TRBD2 (5 bases). Germline V gene lookup returns CDR1 SGHAT and CDR2 FQNNGV. V lost 4 bases and J lost 5, with 11 bases in between. This CDR3 contains 13 residues. CDR3 residues: CASSSGLRETQYF. In DNA, the CDR3 is TGTGCCAGCAGCTCGGGGTTACGGGAGACCCAGTACTTC.

This clonotype came up a few times. V gene TRBV7-3 combines with J gene TRBJ2-1; D gene unclear. V lost 2 bases and J lost 4, with 12 bases in between. Germline assignment: CDR1 SGHTA and CDR2 FQGTGA. This CDR3 region has 15 residues. The CDR3, as DNA: TGTGCCAGCAGCTTAGACGGATTGAGTTACAATGAGCAGTTCTTC. It encodes CASSLDGLSYNEQFF. Together with reference TRBV7-3 and TRBJ2-1, the CDR3 gives the full variable domain: GAGVSQTPSNKVTEKGKYVELRCDPISGHTALYWYRQSLGQGPEFLIYFQGTGAADDSGLPNDRFFAVRPEGSVSTLKIQRTERGDSAVYLCASSLDGLSYNEQFFGPGTRLTVL.